This T cell receptor (beta chain) emerged from a study of identical twins. TCRdb ran MiXCR on the 5' RACE reads and lists one entry per CDR3 protein. The sample has some 230,000 distinct CDR3 sequences, over 5.5% seen once; the top ten hold about 15%. Germline values: CDR1 MNHEY, CDR2 SVGEGT. J lost 4 bases, V lost 5 bases, and 4 bases had no gene match. The CDR3 is made up of 13 amino acids. This clonotype has more than one count but fewer than ten. The same data also contributed to another study, on T cells expressing NK-cell markers. That report adds: Investigators obtained TCR beta repertoires from sorted CD3+CD56+NKG2C+, CD3+CD56+NKG2C- and CD3+CD56-NKG2C+ T cells.

The V call is TRBV6-2 or TRBV6-3, the J call TRBJ1-2; 7 nucleotides line up with TRBD1. The specimen sequenced was CD8+ T cells sorted from blood. This clonotype was obtained from a woman between 18 and 30 years old in good health. Here the CDR3 reads CASSMGQLYGYTF. CDR3 nucleotides: TGTGCCAGCAGTATGGGACAGCTCTATGGCTACACCTTC.